Below are 25 T cell receptor beta chains sequenced from a single sample in a study of T-cell reconstitution after alpha-beta-depleted transplantation in children. Preparing the TCRbeta library involved the use of unique molecular identifiers. TCRdb processed the PCR reads anew with MiXCR; each CDR3 protein has one entry. The profile covers some 3,000 distinct CDR3 sequences, with roughly 19% appearing a single time and around two fifths taken by the ten largest. Sequencing used PBMCs, mostly from graft donor cells, obtained 60 days after TCRalphabeta/CD19-depleted stem cell transplant. These receptors came from a female patient aged 10-17 years who had a stem cell transplant for acute lymphoblastic leukemia, so the T cells may come from the graft donor.

Many counts were recorded for this clonotype. The rearrangement joins TRBV19 to TRBJ2-3; D perhaps matches TRBD1 (7 bases). Germline lookup yields CDR1 LNHDA and CDR2 SQIVND (reference sequence). V was trimmed by 5 bases and J by 3 bases, leaving 12 bases between them. CDR3 length: 14 residues. CDR3 nucleotide sequence: TGTGCCAGTAGTCGGAGGGGGCGTACAGATACGCAGTATTTT. Protein sequence: CASSRRGRTDTQYF.

Relative to its sample, this clonotype is medium-sized. The chain links TRBV4-3 to TRBJ1-3; the D gene is possibly TRBD1 (5 bases). Germline CDR1 reads LGHNA; CDR2 reads YSLEER. CDR3 size: 15 residues. The germline V and J ends were trimmed by 0 bases and 3 bases, with 9 bases remaining between them. The DNA for the CDR3 is TGCGCCAGCAGCCAAGATTGGGGGTTTGGAAACACCATATATTTT. The encoded protein is CASSQDWGFGNTIYF.

Turning to this clonotype: A junction end diverges from the germline sequence, so it may reflect a read error. The chain employs TRBV20-1 and TRBJ1-4; D may be TRBD1 (6 bases). CDR3 size: 12 residues. CDR1 is DFQATT and CDR2 is SNEGSKA in the germline V gene (reference sequence). The CDR3 spells CSARKDRFEKLF. The CDR3 region has the DNA TGCAGTGCTAGAAAGGACAGATTTGAAAAACTGTTT.

Ten or more counts support this clonotype. This rearrangement joins TRBV15 to TRBJ2-5; possible D gene TRBD2, 6 bases. CDR3 length equals 16 residues. The germline gives CDR1 LNHNV, CDR2 YYDKDF (reference sequence). V lost 1 base to trimming and J lost 6 bases, with 18 bases between them. CDR3 DNA: TGTGCCACCAGCAGAGGGTTAAGGAGGGGCTTAAAGACCCAGTACTTC. Encoded protein: CATSRGLRRGLKTQYF.

The rearrangement uses TRBV5-1 and TRBJ1-3; D is undetermined. Germline V gene data show CDR1 as SGHRS and CDR2 as YFSETQ. The CDR3 loop spans 15 amino acids. V lost 1 base to trimming and J lost 1 base, with 9 bases between them. The DNA for the CDR3 is TGCGCCAGCAGCTTGTCGGGGTCTTCTGGAAACACCATATATTTT. Protein product: CASSLSGSSGNTIYF.

This clonotype has ten or more counts. J is TRBJ2-7 and V is TRBV12-3 or TRBV12-4; weak D call: TRBD1 (6 bases). The CDR3 sequence is 15 residues long. V shed 6 bases and J shed 0 bases, with 15 bases lying between them. CDR3: CASRKDRPFSYEQYF. DNA for the CDR3: TGTGCCAGCAGGAAGGACAGACCCTTCTCCTACGAGCAGTACTTC.

In its sample, this clonotype was seen many times. V gene TRBV29-1 combines with J gene TRBJ2-3, with TRBD1 as a possible D gene (6 bases). Trimming left V 1 base short and J 2 bases short, with 10 bases between. The germline CDR1 and CDR2 sequences are SQVTM and ANQGSEA. The CDR3 sequence is 14 residues long. The CDR3 loop is CSVEAWTVTDTQYF. CDR3 sequence (DNA): TGCAGCGTTGAAGCATGGACAGTCACAGATACGCAGTATTTT.

In this sample, this clonotype turned up many times. The chain recombines TRBV7-9 with TRBJ2-5; 8 nucleotides match TRBD2. This CDR3 spans 16 amino acids. J lost 3 bases, V lost 4 bases, and 10 bases had no gene match. Germline CDR1 and CDR2: SEHNR and FQNEAQ (reference sequence). The CDR3: CASSSSGTREKETQYF. Written as DNA, the CDR3 is TGTGCCAGCAGCTCCTCCGGGACTAGGGAGAAAGAGACCCAGTACTTC. The full variable domain, completed using reference TRBV7-9 and TRBJ2-5, is DTGVSQNPRHKITKRGQNVTFRCDPISEHNRLYWYRQTLGQGPEFLTYFQNEAQLEKSRLLSDRFSAERPKGSFSTLEIQRTEQGDSAMYLCASSSSGTREKETQYFGPGTRLLVL.

J is TRBJ2-7 and V is TRBV10-3, with D possibly being TRBD1 (5 bases). Germline lookup yields CDR1 ENHRY and CDR2 SYGVKD. The CDR3 spans 14 residues. V dropped 4 bases and J dropped 7 bases, with 17 bases sitting between them. This CDR3 reads CAISGLLDSNEQYF. In nucleotides, the CDR3 is TGTGCCATCAGTGGCCTTCTTGACAGCAATGAGCAGTACTTC.

V usage is TRBV27 and J usage is TRBJ2-7; 7 nucleotides match TRBD1. CDR3 size: 15 residues. The germline gives CDR1 MNHEY, CDR2 SMNVEV (reference sequence). V lost 5 bases and J lost 1; bases outside the gene matches: 8. CDR3 bases: TGTGCCAGCAGTCAAAAGACAGGGCCTTCCTACGAGCAGTACTTC. It encodes CASSQKTGPSYEQYF.

This clonotype appeared many times. The chain joins TRBV4-3 to TRBJ1-2; no firm D call. The germline V and J ends were trimmed by 1 base and 1 base, with 10 bases remaining between them. This CDR3 spans 15 amino acids. Germline V gene sequence: CDR1 LGHNA, CDR2 YSLEER. As DNA, the CDR3 is TGCGCCAGCAGCCAAGCAAGGGCCCTTAACTATGGCTACACCTTC. It encodes CASSQARALNYGYTF.

There are many counts of this clonotype. J is TRBJ2-3 and V is TRBV27; TRBD2 agrees at 10 bases. CDR1 MNHEY and CDR2 SMNVEV come from the germline V gene (reference sequence). V gave up 3 bases and J gave up 2 bases; unmatched junction bases: 8. The CDR3 extends over 17 amino acids. CDR3 loop: CASSFLRTSGFTDTQYF. In nucleotides, the CDR3 is TGTGCCAGCAGTTTCCTACGGACTAGCGGTTTCACAGATACGCAGTATTTT.

The sample holds many counts of this clonotype. This chain uses TRBV4-3 with TRBJ2-7, with 8 bases fitting TRBD1. CDR1 LGHNA and CDR2 YSLEER come from the germline V gene. V lost 1 base, J lost 0 bases, and 5 bases stayed unmatched. The CDR3 consists of 16 residues. The CDR3 DNA reads as TGCGCCAGCAGCCAAGGGACAGGGCGCGCCTCCTACGAGCAGTACTTC. Its protein product is CASSQGTGRASYEQYF.

By frequency in the sample, this clonotype is large (0.1 to 1%). The V and J genes are TRBV10-3 and TRBJ1-1; D uncertain. Germline V gene lookup returns CDR1 ENHRY and CDR2 SYGVKD. CDR3 length: 12 residues. Trimming stripped 11 bases from V and 1 base from J, with 11 bases between. CDR3 amino acids: CASRMENTEAFF. The DNA of the CDR3 is TGTGCCTCCCGTATGGAGAACACTGAAGCTTTCTTT.

This clonotype was recorded many times. The J gene is TRBJ2-2, the V gene TRBV30, with 7 bases that match TRBD2. Trimming cost V 4 bases and J 5 bases; bases outside gene matches: 4. Germline values: CDR1 GTSNPN, CDR2 SVGIG (reference sequence). CDR3 length: 13 residues. CDR3 coding DNA: TGTGCCTGGACAATTAGCGGGACCGGGGAGCTGTTTTTT. This sequence encodes CAWTISGTGELFF.

This clonotype was found many times. The chain carries TRBV20-1 and TRBJ2-3, with D maybe TRBD2 (6 bases). The CDR3 runs 12 residues. The V end lost 4 bases, the J end lost 6 bases, and 11 bases lay between the germline ends. The germline gives CDR1 DFQATT, CDR2 SNEGSKA (reference sequence). In DNA form, the CDR3 reads TGCAGTGCTAAGGGAGGAGGGGATACGCAGTATTTT. It encodes CSAKGGGDTQYF.

This clonotype was seen repeatedly, ten times or more. The J gene is TRBJ2-1, the V gene TRBV7-8, with D perhaps matching TRBD2 (5 bases). Between the trimmed V and J ends, which lost 4 bases and 5 bases, there was a span of 15 bases. CDR1 is SGHVS, CDR2 FQNEAQ, per germline. The CDR3 sequence is 15 residues long. The CDR3 here is CASSYPPDGDNEQFF. Here the CDR3 DNA reads TGTGCCAGCAGCTACCCCCCGGACGGGGACAATGAGCAGTTCTTC.

This clonotype was observed at least ten times. This sequence joins TRBV27 and TRBJ2-5; D uncertain. This CDR3 is built from 16 residues. Germline lookup yields CDR1 MNHEY and CDR2 SMNVEV (reference sequence). The V end was cut by 5 bases, the J end by 0 bases, with 16 bases between. The CDR3 DNA follows: TGTGCCAGCAGTGACCAACGGACGGCCTACCAAGAGACCCAGTACTTC. This encodes CASSDQRTAYQETQYF.

This clonotype was detected ten times or more. The J gene is TRBJ2-3, the V gene TRBV3-1; D is undetermined. Germline V lookup: CDR1 LGHDT, CDR2 YNNKEL (reference sequence). This CDR3 is 13 amino acids long. The V and J ends lost 2 bases and 4 bases respectively, with 7 bases between them. The CDR3 DNA reads as TGTGCCAGCAGCCAAAATCGTCCAGATACGCAGTATTTT. Protein product: CASSQNRPDTQYF.

This clonotype was counted ten times or more. A read error is likely, as this CDR3 ends without the conserved phenylalanine or tryptophan. No DNA is shown, since the ends of the CDR3 on it are uncertain; the CDR3 is the one TCRdb lists. V and J are TRBV4-3 and TRBJ2-1; TRBD2, the table's D call, was not compared with the DNA. Per germline, CDR1 LGHNA and CDR2 YSLEER. The CDR3 adds up to 8 amino acids, both ends counted. CDR3 protein: CAPALSLN.

In its sample, this clonotype ranks as medium-sized. This chain joins TRBV7-2 and TRBJ2-5; a possible D gene is TRBD2 (7 bases). The CDR3 runs 16 residues. Per germline, CDR1 SGHTA and CDR2 FQGNSA. V was shortened by 3 bases and J by 6 bases, with 20 bases between the two germline ends. The CDR3 loop is CASSFPRQGRGKTQYF. DNA for the CDR3: TGTGCCAGCAGCTTCCCAAGGCAGGGGAGGGGAAAGACCCAGTACTTC.

This chain connects TRBV11-1 to TRBJ2-4, with 7 bases identical to TRBD2. Losses at the gene ends were 4 bases for V and 0 bases for J; bases not matched to a gene: 12. The CDR3 runs 18 residues. Germline CDR1 is SGHAT and CDR2 is FQDESV (reference sequence). For the CDR3, the DNA is TGTGCCAGCAGCTCCAGACCCTCTAGCGGAGTAGCCAAAAACATTCAGTACTTC. Its protein is CASSSRPSSGVAKNIQYF. Filled out from reference TRBV11-1 and TRBJ2-4, the complete variable domain reads EAEVAQSPRYKITEKSQAVAFWCDPISGHATLYWYRQILGQGPELLVQFQDESVVDDSQLPKDRFSAERLKGVDSTLKIQPAELGDSAMYLCASSSRPSSGVAKNIQYFGAGTRLSVL.

This clonotype was seen many times. The V and J genes are TRBV20-1 and TRBJ1-2; D unresolved. The CDR3 totals 14 residues. Germline CDR1 is DFQATT and CDR2 is SNEGSKA (reference sequence). V was trimmed by 0 bases and J by 0 bases, leaving 8 bases between them. CDR3 DNA: TGCAGTGCTAGAGATCAGCGGGCTAACTATGGCTACACCTTC. Translated: CSARDQRANYGYTF.

The chain recombines TRBV28 with TRBJ2-5; tentative D call: TRBD1 (6 bases). The germline V and J ends were trimmed by 3 bases and 5 bases, with 13 bases remaining between them. The CDR3 sequence is 14 residues long. CDR1 and CDR2 from the germline V gene are MDHEN and SYDVKM. The CDR3 loop is CASSFWGPWETQYF. DNA of the CDR3: TGTGCCAGCAGTTTTTGGGGGCCCTGGGAGACCCAGTACTTC.

This clonotype has a count of ten or more. The chain couples TRBV3-1 to TRBJ2-1; 11 bases match TRBD2. The CDR3 contains 20 residues. V lost 2 bases and J lost 1; bases outside the gene matches: 13. The germline gives CDR1 LGHDT, CDR2 YNNKEL (reference sequence). The CDR3 is CASSQYRVSSGRISYNEQFF. Here the CDR3 DNA reads TGTGCCAGCAGCCAATATAGGGTGTCTAGCGGGAGGATTTCCTACAATGAGCAGTTCTTC.